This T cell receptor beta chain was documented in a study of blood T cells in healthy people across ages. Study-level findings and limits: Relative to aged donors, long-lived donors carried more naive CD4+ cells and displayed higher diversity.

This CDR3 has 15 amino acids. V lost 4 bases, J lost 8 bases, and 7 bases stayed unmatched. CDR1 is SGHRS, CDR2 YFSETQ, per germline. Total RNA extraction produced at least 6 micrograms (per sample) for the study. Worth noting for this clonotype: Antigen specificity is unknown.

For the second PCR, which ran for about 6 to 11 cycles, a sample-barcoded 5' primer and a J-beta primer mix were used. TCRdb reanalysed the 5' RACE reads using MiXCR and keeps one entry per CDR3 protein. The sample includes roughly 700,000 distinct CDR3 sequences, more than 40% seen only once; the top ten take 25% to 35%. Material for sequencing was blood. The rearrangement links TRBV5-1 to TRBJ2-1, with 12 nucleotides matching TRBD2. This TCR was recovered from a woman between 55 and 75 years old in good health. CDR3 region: CASSPLAGGRHEQFF. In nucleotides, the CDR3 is TGCGCCAGCAGCCCGCTAGCGGGGGGGCGACATGAGCAGTTCTTC. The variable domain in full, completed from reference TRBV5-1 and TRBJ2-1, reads KAGVTQTPRYLIKTRGQQVTLSCSPISGHRSVSWYQQTPGQGLQFLFEYFSETQRNKGNFPGRFSGRQFSNSRSEMNVSTLELGDSALYLCASSPLAGGRHEQFFGPGTRLTVL.